What follows are 15 T cell receptor beta chains derived from one specimen sequenced in a study of T cells in Graves' hyperthyroidism and ophthalmopathy. Researchers took RNA transcripts and amplified the TCR beta CDR3 regions from them. TCR CDR3 underwent first-round RT-PCR with the HTBI primer set. TCRdb recomputed calls from the multiplex PCR reads with MiXCR, one row per CDR3 protein. The sample lists hundreds of thousands of distinct CDR3 sequences, around 14% seen once, with approximately 8% in the top ten. Sequencing used blood. The receptors stem from a woman aged 18 to 35 with Graves' hyperthyroidism.

This clonotype has just a few counts. The chain is built from TRBV29-1 and TRBJ1-5; a weak D match, TRBD1 (5 bases). This CDR3 is 13 amino acids long. Trimming left V 3 bases short and J 4 bases short, with 10 bases between. Germline CDR1 is SQVTM and CDR2 is ANQGSEA. CDR3 region: CSVEAGRNQPQHF. In DNA form, the CDR3 reads TGCAGCGTTGAGGCAGGGCGGAATCAGCCCCAGCATTTT.

This clonotype was detected many times. V is TRBV6-2 or TRBV6-3 and J is TRBJ2-1, with TRBD2 identical over 13 bases. This CDR3 is 14 amino acids long. The junction had 3 bases not matched to a gene; V was cut back by 6 bases and J by 7 bases. Germline CDR1 reads MNHEY; CDR2 reads SVGEGT. The CDR3, as DNA: TGTGCCAGCAGACTAGCGGGGGGGCCAAATGAGCAGTTCTTC. It is translated as CASRLAGGPNEQFF.

This clonotype was seen at least ten times. The chain links TRBV6-1 to TRBJ1-5; D is uncertain. The CDR3 runs to 13 residues. Trimming shortened V by 7 bases and J by 3 bases, and 10 bases separated the two germline ends. CDR1 and CDR2 from the germline V gene are MNHNS and SASEGT. This CDR3 is CASTRTSNQPQHF. CDR3 DNA sequence: TGTGCCAGCACCAGGACGTCCAATCAGCCCCAGCATTTT.

This clonotype was seen repeatedly, ten times or more. This chain connects TRBV10-3 to TRBJ2-7; D unclear. The V end lost 4 bases, the J end lost 0 bases, and 4 bases lay between the germline ends. Germline V gene sequence: CDR1 ENHRY, CDR2 SYGVKD. This CDR3 region has 12 residues. The CDR3 is CAISGTSYEQYF. Here the CDR3 DNA reads TGTGCCATCAGTGGGACCTCCTACGAGCAGTACTTC.

This clonotype was recorded at least ten times. The chain combines TRBV12-3 or TRBV12-4 with TRBJ2-3; unclear D gene. Trimming took 1 base from V and 0 from J, leaving 8 bases between them. CDR3 length: 15 amino acids. The CDR3 DNA follows: TGTGCCAGCAGTTTAGATTTCTCCAGCACAGATACGCAGTATTTT. This gives the protein CASSLDFSSTDTQYF.

This clonotype has ten or more counts. The rearrangement links TRBV19 to TRBJ1-1; unclear D gene. The germline V gene encodes CDR1 LNHDA and CDR2 SQIVND (reference sequence). The germline V and J ends were trimmed by 3 bases and 5 bases, with 7 bases remaining between them. The CDR3 has 12 residues. The CDR3 coding sequence is TGTGCCAGTAGTATCTGGGGAACTGAAGCTTTCTTT. Protein: CASSIWGTEAFF.

This clonotype was observed many times. The chain employs TRBV11-2 and TRBJ2-3; 11 bases agree with TRBD2. Unmatched junction bases numbered 8, after V lost 3 bases and J lost 0 bases. The CDR3 loop spans 18 amino acids. Germline V CDR1 and CDR2: SGHAT, FQNNGV. The CDR3 here is CASSLARTSGPSTDTQYF. The DNA of the CDR3 is TGTGCCAGCAGCTTGGCCCGGACTAGCGGGCCTAGCACAGATACGCAGTATTTT.

This clonotype has a count of ten or more. The chain joins TRBV20-1 to TRBJ1-1; 7 bases are shared with TRBD1. V shed 5 bases and J 12 bases; nucleotides not matched to a gene: 15. Germline lookup yields CDR1 DFQATT and CDR2 SNEGSKA (reference sequence). CDR3 length: 13 residues. CDR3 in DNA: TGCAGTGCTGTAAACAGGGGAGGCGTTATATCTTTCTTT. Protein sequence: CSAVNRGGVISFF.

This clonotype was seen repeatedly, ten times or more. V usage is TRBV28 and J usage is TRBJ1-2; TRBD1 agrees at 10 bases. This CDR3 is 13 amino acids long. V lost 2 bases to trimming and J lost 6 bases; unmatched junction nucleotides: 0. CDR1 is MDHEN and CDR2 is SYDVKM in the germline V gene. The CDR3 loop reads CASSLDRGHGYTF. The DNA of the CDR3 is TGTGCCAGCAGTTTAGACAGGGGGCATGGCTACACCTTC.

This clonotype was detected ten times or more. The chain employs TRBV10-3 and TRBJ2-7; D gene ambiguous. The CDR3 contains 15 residues. Trimming removed 4 bases from V and 0 bases from J, with 13 bases in between. Germline V gene sequence: CDR1 ENHRY, CDR2 SYGVKD. CDR3 in amino acids: CAISVSTSTSYEQYF. CDR3 nucleotide sequence: TGTGCCATCAGTGTTTCAACTTCGACCTCCTACGAGCAGTACTTC.

This clonotype was observed a few times. The rearrangement joins TRBV6-1 to TRBJ1-5, with unresolved D. Germline loops: CDR1 MNHNS, CDR2 SASEGT. Trimming removed 7 bases from V and 6 bases from J, with 13 bases in between. The CDR3 contains 13 residues. This CDR3 is CASISDIRQPQHF. The CDR3 region has the DNA TGTGCCAGCATTTCAGACATTCGTCAGCCCCAGCATTTT.

In its sample, this clonotype was seen many times. The chain recombines TRBV7-9 with TRBJ2-7, with D tentatively TRBD2 (5 bases). The CDR3 contains 16 residues. CDR1 SEHNR and CDR2 FQNEAQ come from the germline V gene (reference sequence). V lost 3 bases to trimming and J lost 2 bases, with 17 bases between them. The CDR3 region is CASSFPRSDGTYEQYF. CDR3 bases: TGTGCCAGCAGCTTCCCCCGTTCGGACGGGACCTACGAGCAGTACTTC.

Note on this clonotype: Given a much more abundant clone one base away, this may be a read error. The CDR3 spells CASSGSGSAQYF. CDR3 DNA: TGTGCCAGCAGTGGGAGCGGTTCGGCGCAGTACTTC. V is TRBV2 and J is TRBJ2-7; weak D call: TRBD2 (5 bases). Between the trimmed V and J ends, which lost 4 bases and 9 bases, there was a span of 13 bases. CDR1 SNHLY and CDR2 FYNNEI come from the germline V gene. This CDR3 comprises 12 residues.

There are many counts of this clonotype. The chain links TRBV20-1 to TRBJ1-1; D gene uncertain. Trimming removed 1 base at V and 1 base at J, with 7 bases between. This CDR3 comprises 13 residues. Germline V gene data show CDR1 as DFQATT and CDR2 as SNEGSKA (reference sequence). This CDR3 is CSARAPGNTEAFF. CDR3 in DNA: TGCAGTGCTAGAGCTCCGGGGAACACTGAAGCTTTCTTT.

This clonotype has ten or more counts. The CDR3 region is CSVGGANTIYF. CDR3 nucleotide sequence: TGCAGCGTCGGAGGAGCGAACACCATATATTTT. The rearrangement uses TRBV29-1 and TRBJ1-3, with no clear D. Trimming cost V 6 bases and J 7 bases, with 10 bases left between them. Germline V gives CDR1 SQVTM, CDR2 ANQGSEA. There are 11 residues in the CDR3. Complete variable domain (other parts from reference TRBV29-1 and TRBJ1-3): SAVISQKPSRDICQRGTSLTIQCQVDSQVTMMFWYRQQPGQSLTLIATANQGSEATYESGFVIDKFPISRPNLTFSTLTVSNMSPEDSSIYLCSVGGANTIYFGEGSWLTVV.